Listed below are T cell receptor beta chains from one sample, sequenced in a study of shared clonotypes between healthy human individuals. Sequenced by immunoSEQ multiplex PCR; TCRdb stores in-frame clones only, minus some. The repertoire holds 2.3 million or so clones, 80% to 95% seen once, with roughly 0.36% in the top ten. Source material: naive CD4+ T cells from PBMCs. The receptors derive from a man aged 18 to 30 in good health. Some clones in this sample may be carry-over from other donors' samples. Each CDR3 is given with its conserved first and last residue. D genes are given only for firm matches. The size of a clone is reported for some rows only, either as once, few or many, or as a class for expanded clones.

TRBV28,-,-,TRBJ2-7,CASSQQVLSYEQYF,TGTGCCAGCAGTCAACAGGTGCTCTCCTACGAGCAGTACTTC
TRBV7-6,-,-,TRBJ2-1,CASSSYMRGADGQFF,TGTGCCAGCAGCTCCTATATGAGGGGGGCCGATGGGCAGTTCTTC
TRBV6-5,-,-,TRBJ2-4,CASSLSYSSKNIQYF,TGTGCCAGCAGCTTATCTTATAGCTCCAAAAACATTCAGTACTTC
TRBV21-1,-,-,TRBJ2-7,CASSKAVQYVEQYF,TGTGCCAGCAGCAAAGCGGTCCAGTACGTTGAGCAGTACTTC
TRBV5-1,once,-,TRBJ2-5,CASSLFGAPETQYF,TGCGCCAGCAGCTTATTCGGGGCGCCAGAGACCCAGTACTTC
TRBV27,-,-,TRBJ1-5,CASSLSGGYNQPQHF,TGTGCCAGCAGTTTATCGGGGGGTTACAATCAGCCCCAGCATTTT
TRBV19,-,-,TRBJ1-1,CASRSGTLNTEAFF,TGTGCCAGTAGGTCCGGGACACTGAACACTGAAGCTTTCTTT
TRBV19,once,-,TRBJ2-6,CASSIVGSSLIATGANVLTF,TGTGCCAGTAGTATAGTGGGGAGTTCCCTTATAGCCACTGGGGCCAACGTCCTGACTTTC
TRBV27,-,TRBD2,TRBJ2-7,CASSLLAGGPAYEQYF,TGTGCCAGCAGTTTACTAGCGGGAGGCCCTGCCTACGAGCAGTACTTC
TRBV7-6,-,-,TRBJ2-2,CASTIEPGVSELFF,TGTGCCAGCACCATAGAACCCGGGGTTAGCGAGCTGTTTTTT
TRBV7-2,-,TRBD2,TRBJ2-1,CASSQYGAGVRNEQFF,TGTGCCAGCAGCCAATACGGTGCGGGAGTTCGAAATGAGCAGTTCTTC
TRBV2,-,TRBD2,TRBJ2-5,CASSDGGSLETQYF,TGTGCCAGCAGTGATGGCGGGAGTTTAGAGACCCAGTACTTC
TRBV5-1,-,-,TRBJ1-2,CASSKAWGDIYGYTF,TGCGCCAGCAGCAAGGCCTGGGGGGATATCTATGGCTACACCTTC
TRBV6-5,-,-,TRBJ1-2,CASSYSRTDPNYGYTF,TGTGCCAGCAGTTACTCACGGACAGATCCTAACTATGGCTACACCTTC
TRBV6-5,-,TRBD2,TRBJ2-1,CASSSTVSGRKQFF,TGTGCCAGCAGTTCCACCGTTAGCGGGAGAAAGCAGTTCTTC
TRBV11-1,-,TRBD2,TRBJ2-3,CASSLSSAGDTDTQYF,TGTGCCAGCAGCTTAAGCTCCGCGGGAGACACAGATACGCAGTATTTT
TRBV28,-,-,TRBJ1-1,CASISFHTEAFF,TGTGCCAGCATTTCATTCCACACTGAAGCTTTCTTT
TRBV5-4,-,-,TRBJ2-5,CASSPDLTGTQYF,TGTGCCAGCAGCCCGGACTTGACGGGGACCCAGTACTTC
TRBV5-1,-,-,TRBJ2-3,CASSGGVGTDTQYF,TGCGCCAGCAGCGGGGGTGTCGGCACAGATACGCAGTATTTT
TRBV29-1,-,-,TRBJ2-7,CSVVRKMPPYEQYF,TGCAGCGTTGTTCGGAAAATGCCCCCCTACGAGCAGTACTTC
TRBV19,-,-,TRBJ1-5,CASSHGTPSNQPQHF,TGTGCCAGTAGTCACGGGACACCCAGCAATCAGCCCCAGCATTTT
TRBV28,-,TRBD1,TRBJ1-2,CASRKPGQGARDYGYTF,TGTGCCAGCAGGAAACCGGGACAGGGGGCGCGGGACTATGGCTACACCTTC
TRBV28,-,TRBD1,TRBJ2-5,CASSQAGTGVQETQYF,TGTGCCAGCAGCCAAGCCGGGACAGGAGTTCAAGAGACCCAGTACTTC
TRBV28,-,TRBD1,TRBJ2-6,CASSPRTGSSGANVLTF,TGTGCCAGCAGTCCCAGGACAGGCAGCTCTGGGGCCAACGTCCTGACTTTC
TRBV28,-,-,TRBJ2-2,CASSTPGLNTGELFF,TGTGCCAGCAGTACACCGGGACTTAACACCGGGGAGCTGTTTTTT
TRBV7-9,-,-,TRBJ2-7,CASSGGQNSYEQYF,TGTGCCAGCAGCGGAGGACAGAACTCCTACGAGCAGTACTTC
TRBV27,-,-,TRBJ2-7,CAPKGGTSDTYEQYF,TGTGCCCCAAAGGGCGGGACATCTGATACTTACGAGCAGTACTTC
TRBV6-6,-,TRBD1,TRBJ1-4,CASTPTGNNEKLFF,TGTGCCAGCACACCGACAGGGAACAATGAAAAACTGTTTTTT
TRBV7-3,-,-,TRBJ2-3,CASSRQATDTQYF,TGTGCCAGCAGTCGGCAGGCCACAGATACGCAGTATTTT
TRBV29-1,-,TRBD1,TRBJ2-3,CSAATGGKADTQYF,TGCAGCGCCGCGACAGGGGGGAAGGCAGATACGCAGTATTTT
TRBV28,-,-,TRBJ1-2,CASSGRRAAINYGYTF,TGTGCCAGCAGTGGCCGCCGAGCAGCCATTAACTATGGCTACACCTTC
TRBV15,-,TRBD2,TRBJ2-5,CATSTGTSGAQETQYF,TGTGCCACCAGCACCGGGACTAGCGGGGCCCAAGAGACCCAGTACTTC
TRBV2,-,TRBD2,TRBJ2-1,CASRPGTSGYNEQFF,TGTGCCAGCCGGCCGGGGACTAGCGGATACAATGAGCAGTTCTTC